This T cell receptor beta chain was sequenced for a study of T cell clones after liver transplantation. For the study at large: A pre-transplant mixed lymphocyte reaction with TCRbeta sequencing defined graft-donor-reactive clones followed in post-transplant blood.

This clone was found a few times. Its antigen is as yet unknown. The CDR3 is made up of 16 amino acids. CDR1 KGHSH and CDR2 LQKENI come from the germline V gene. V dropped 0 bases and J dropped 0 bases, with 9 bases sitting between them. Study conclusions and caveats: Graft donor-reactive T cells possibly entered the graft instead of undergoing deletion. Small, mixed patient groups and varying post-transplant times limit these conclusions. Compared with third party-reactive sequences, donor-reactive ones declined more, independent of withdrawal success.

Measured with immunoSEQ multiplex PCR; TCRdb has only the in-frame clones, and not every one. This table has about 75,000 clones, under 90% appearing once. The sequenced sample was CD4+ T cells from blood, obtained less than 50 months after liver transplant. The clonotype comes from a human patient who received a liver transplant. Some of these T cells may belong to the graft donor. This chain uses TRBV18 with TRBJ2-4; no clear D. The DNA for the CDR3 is TGTGCCAGCTCACCACCAGGGTCTCTAGCCAAAAACATTCAGTACTTC. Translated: CASSPPGSLAKNIQYF.